The 13 T cell receptor beta chains below were found in one sample sequenced in a study of cytomegalovirus exposure and HLA in healthy donors. Amplification used 60 Vbeta primers and 13 Jbeta primers. The table came from immunoSEQ multiplex PCR; TCRdb's copy has only in-frame clones and leaves some out. The table shows 150,000 to 200,000 clones, with about four fifths occurring only once. Sequencing was done on a sample of PBMCs. These receptors were taken from a man aged 18 to 29 in good health and CMV-seronegative.

The rearrangement uses TRBV11-2 and TRBJ2-7; D remains unclear. Trimming removed 6 bases at V and 6 bases at J, with 9 bases between. Germline lookup yields CDR1 SGHAT and CDR2 FQNNGV. The CDR3 has 11 amino acids. The CDR3 reads CASRGPVEQYF. The CDR3, as DNA: TGTGCCAGCAGGGGCCCCGTCGAGCAGTACTTC.

This clone has a handful of counts. This chain connects TRBV4-1 to TRBJ1-1, with a tentative D call TRBD1 (6 bases). V gave up 2 bases and J gave up 8 bases, with 9 bases separating them. The CDR3 loop spans 12 amino acids. CDR1 and CDR2 from the germline V gene are MGHRA and YSYEKL. The DNA of the CDR3 is TGCGCCAGCAGCCAAACCGGACAGGAAGCTTTCTTT. Protein: CASSQTGQEAFF.

V usage is TRBV6-5 and J usage is TRBJ2-2; D possibly corresponds to TRBD2 (5 bases). V lost 6 bases to trimming and J lost 0 bases, with 8 bases between them. The CDR3 is made up of 14 amino acids. Germline CDR1 reads MNHEY; CDR2 reads SVGAGI. The CDR3 loop is CASSPRANTGELFF. CDR3 nucleotide sequence: TGTGCCAGCAGCCCGAGGGCGAACACCGGGGAGCTGTTTTTT.

This rearrangement joins TRBV18 to TRBJ1-1; 8 bases agree with TRBD1. The V gene end was trimmed by 11 bases and the J gene end by 5 bases; junction bases not matched to a gene: 13. This CDR3 spans 14 amino acids. CDR1 is KGHSH and CDR2 is LQKENI in the germline V gene. DNA of the CDR3: TGTGCCCTTTCAAGGGGGACAGGACGAACTGAAGCTTTCTTT. Its protein is CALSRGTGRTEAFF.

V and J are TRBV4-3 and TRBJ2-1; D perhaps matches TRBD2 (5 bases). Between the trimmed V and J ends, which lost 4 bases and 6 bases, there was a span of 22 bases. Germline CDR1 reads LGHNA; CDR2 reads YSLEER. The CDR3 has 17 residues. CDR3 DNA sequence: TGCGCCAGCAGCCCCCAATATATTAGCGTTGCCCGCAATGAGCAGTTCTTC. This sequence encodes CASSPQYISVARNEQFF.

V usage is TRBV10-3 and J usage is TRBJ1-6, with D perhaps TRBD1 (5 bases). The CDR3 sequence is 16 residues long. Trimming shortened V by 0 bases and J by 7 bases, and 13 bases separated the two germline ends. The germline CDR1 and CDR2 sequences are ENHRY and SYGVKD. As DNA, the CDR3 is TGTGCCATCAGTGAGTCATGGGGCTCGTTGAATTCACCCCTCCACTTT. Its protein product is CAISESWGSLNSPLHF.

The chain employs TRBV4-2 and TRBJ2-2; 7 bases align to TRBD1. The CDR3 is made up of 17 amino acids. The ends lost 0 bases at V and 1 base at J; junction bases unmatched: 5. Germline V gene lookup returns CDR1 LGHNA and CDR2 YNFKEQ. The CDR3 protein is CASSQDGGQMNTGELFF. The CDR3 nucleotides read TGTGCCAGCAGCCAAGATGGGGGACAGATGAACACCGGGGAGCTGTTTTTT.

The chain links TRBV5-1 to TRBJ2-2; D is unresolved. Germline lookup yields CDR1 SGHRS and CDR2 YFSETQ. V lost 1 base, J lost 4 bases, and 8 bases lay in between. There are 14 residues in the CDR3. The DNA for the CDR3 is TGCGCCAGCAGCTTGCGTTCGGTCACCGGGGAGCTGTTTTTT. This codes for CASSLRSVTGELFF.

V and J are TRBV5-4 and TRBJ2-3; TRBD2 agrees at 13 bases. This CDR3 comprises 16 residues. Germline values: CDR1 SGHNT, CDR2 YYREEE (reference sequence). J gave up 8 bases and V 0 bases, and 6 bases lay outside the gene matches. The CDR3, as DNA: TGTGCCAGCAGCTTGGATTGGACTAGCGGGGGAGGTACGCAGTATTTT. The encoded protein is CASSLDWTSGGGTQYF.

The chain recombines TRBV2 with TRBJ1-5; D might be TRBD1 (6 bases). Germline assignment: CDR1 SNHLY and CDR2 FYNNEI. This CDR3 comprises 14 residues. Trimming cost V 2 bases and J 7 bases, with 12 bases left between them. CDR3 in amino acids: CASSEQQGAQPQHF. CDR3 coding DNA: TGTGCCAGCAGTGAACAACAGGGCGCCCAGCCCCAGCATTTT.

The gene calls are TRBV7-2 and TRBJ2-7, with 8 bases that match TRBD2. J was trimmed by 6 bases and V by 4 bases; bases with no gene match: 8. Germline assignment: CDR1 SGHTA and CDR2 FQGNSA. This CDR3 is 14 amino acids long. The DNA of the CDR3 is TGTGCCAGCAGCTCCCAAGCGGGGGCTAGCGAGCAGTACTTC. Residues: CASSSQAGASEQYF.

The V call is TRBV2, the J call TRBJ1-1, with D possibly being TRBD1 (5 bases). Between the trimmed V and J ends, which lost 4 bases and 1 base, there was a span of 7 bases. Germline V gives CDR1 SNHLY, CDR2 FYNNEI. This CDR3 spans 13 amino acids. DNA of the CDR3: TGTGCCAGCAGTGTGGACAAGAACACTGAAGCTTTCTTT. It yields the protein CASSVDKNTEAFF.

This clone was counted only a few times. The chain carries TRBV5-4 and TRBJ1-1; 7 bases are a match to TRBD1. V shed 3 bases and J 8 bases; nucleotides not matched to a gene: 7. Per germline, CDR1 SGHNT and CDR2 YYREEE (reference sequence). CDR3 size: 13 residues. This CDR3 is CASSSSTGLEAFF. The CDR3 coding sequence is TGTGCCAGCAGCTCGTCGACAGGGCTAGAAGCTTTCTTT.